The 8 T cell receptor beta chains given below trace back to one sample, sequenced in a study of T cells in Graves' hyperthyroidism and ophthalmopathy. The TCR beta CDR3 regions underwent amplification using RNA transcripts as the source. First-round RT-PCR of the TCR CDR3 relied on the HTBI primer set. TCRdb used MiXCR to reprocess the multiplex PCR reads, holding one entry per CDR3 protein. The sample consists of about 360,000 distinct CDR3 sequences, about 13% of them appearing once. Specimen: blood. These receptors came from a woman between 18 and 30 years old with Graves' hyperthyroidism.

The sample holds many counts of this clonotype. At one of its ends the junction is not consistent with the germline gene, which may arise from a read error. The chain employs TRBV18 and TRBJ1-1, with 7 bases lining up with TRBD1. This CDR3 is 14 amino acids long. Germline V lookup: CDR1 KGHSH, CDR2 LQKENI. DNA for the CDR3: TGTGCCAGCTCCCCACGGGACAGCGGAACTGAAGCTTTCTTT. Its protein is CASSPRDSGTEAFF.

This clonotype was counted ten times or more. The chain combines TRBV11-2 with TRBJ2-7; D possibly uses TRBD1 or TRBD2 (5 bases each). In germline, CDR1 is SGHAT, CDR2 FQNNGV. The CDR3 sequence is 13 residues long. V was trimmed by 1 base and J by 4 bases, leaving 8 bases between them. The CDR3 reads CASSLGDLYEQYF. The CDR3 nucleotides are TGTGCCAGCAGCTTAGGGGACCTATACGAGCAGTACTTC. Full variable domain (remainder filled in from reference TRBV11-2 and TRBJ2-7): EAGVAQSPRYKIIEKRQSVAFWCNPISGHATLYWYQQILGQGPKLLIQFQNNGVVDDSQLPKDRFSAERLKGVDSTLKIQPAKLEDSAVYLCASSLGDLYEQYFGPGTRLTVT.

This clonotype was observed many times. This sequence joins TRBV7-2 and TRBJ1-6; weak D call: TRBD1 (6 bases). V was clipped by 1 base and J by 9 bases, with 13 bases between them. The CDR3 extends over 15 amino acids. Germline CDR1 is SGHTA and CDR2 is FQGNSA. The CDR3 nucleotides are TGTGCCAGCAGCTTAGAGGCAGGGGATGTTTCACCCCTCCACTTT. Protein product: CASSLEAGDVSPLHF.

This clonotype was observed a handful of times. DNA of the CDR3: TGTGCCAGCAGCGGGAGGGAAGGCACAGATACGCAGTATTTT. This encodes CASSGREGTDTQYF. The chain combines TRBV9 with TRBJ2-3, with D tentatively TRBD2 (6 bases). With 3 bases removed from V and 1 base from J, the gap between germline ends came to 9 bases. Germline V lookup: CDR1 SGDLS, CDR2 YYNGEE. This CDR3 contains 14 residues.

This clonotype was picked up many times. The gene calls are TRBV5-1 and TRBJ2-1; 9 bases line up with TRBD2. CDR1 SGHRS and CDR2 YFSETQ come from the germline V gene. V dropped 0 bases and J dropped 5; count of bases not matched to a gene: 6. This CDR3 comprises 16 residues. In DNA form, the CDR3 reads TGCGCCAGCAGCTTGGTGGCGGGAGGGCCCAACAATGAGCAGTTCTTC. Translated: CASSLVAGGPNNEQFF.

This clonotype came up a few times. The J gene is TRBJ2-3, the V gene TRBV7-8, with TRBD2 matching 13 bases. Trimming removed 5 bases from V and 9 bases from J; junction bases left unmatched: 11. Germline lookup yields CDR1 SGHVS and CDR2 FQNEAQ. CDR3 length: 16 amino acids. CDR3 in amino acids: CASSVPLAGGAGTQYF. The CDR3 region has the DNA TGTGCCAGCAGCGTGCCACTAGCGGGAGGGGCGGGGACGCAGTATTTT.

CDR3 sequence reads: CASSRDILGNQPQHF. Written as DNA, the CDR3 is TGTGCCAGCAGCCGGGACATCTTGGGCAATCAGCCCCAGCATTTT. The genes are TRBV2 and TRBJ1-5, with D tentatively TRBD1 (6 bases). The CDR3 has 15 amino acids. Trimming removed 6 bases from V and 2 bases from J, with 14 bases in between. Germline V gene data show CDR1 as SNHLY and CDR2 as FYNNEI.

The CDR3 sequence is CASSQDRGRGVAGELFF. CDR3 nucleotides: TGCGCCAGCAGCCAAGATCGAGGAAGGGGTGTAGCCGGGGAGCTGTTTTTT. The J gene is TRBJ2-2, the V gene TRBV4-1, with a possible D match to TRBD1 (5 bases). The V and J ends lost 0 bases and 6 bases respectively, with 17 bases between them. In germline, CDR1 is MGHRA, CDR2 YSYEKL. There are 17 residues in the CDR3.